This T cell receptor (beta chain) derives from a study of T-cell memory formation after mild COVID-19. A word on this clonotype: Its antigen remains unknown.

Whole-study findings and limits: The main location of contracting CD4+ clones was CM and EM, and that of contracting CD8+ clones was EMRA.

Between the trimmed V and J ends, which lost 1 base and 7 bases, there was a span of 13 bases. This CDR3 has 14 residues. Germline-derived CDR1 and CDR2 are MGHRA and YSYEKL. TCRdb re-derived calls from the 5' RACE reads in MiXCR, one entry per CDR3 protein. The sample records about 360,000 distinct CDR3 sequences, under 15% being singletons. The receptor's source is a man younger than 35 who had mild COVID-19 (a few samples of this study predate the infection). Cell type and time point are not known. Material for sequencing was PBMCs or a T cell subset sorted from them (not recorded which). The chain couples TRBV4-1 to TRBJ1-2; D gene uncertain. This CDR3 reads CASSQAKRTLGYTF. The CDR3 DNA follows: TGCGCCAGCAGCCAAGCCAAGCGGACTCTTGGCTACACCTTC.